This T cell receptor (beta chain) stems from a study of blood T cells in healthy people across ages. The CDR3 covers 16 residues. V was trimmed by 1 base and J by 11 bases, leaving 24 bases between them. Germline CDR1 and CDR2: SGHRS and YFSETQ. A J-beta primer mix and a sample-barcoded 5' primer were used in a second PCR of roughly 6 to 11 cycles. TCRdb ran MiXCR on the 5' RACE reads and lists one entry per CDR3 protein. The table has about 680,000 distinct CDR3 sequences, roughly 49% seen once; the top ten hold roughly 34%. Staff drew ten milliliters of peripheral blood from each donor. The gene calls are TRBV5-1 and TRBJ2-5, with a possible D match to TRBD2 (7 bases). Sequenced: blood. The receptor was derived from an older woman in good health. The CDR3 sequence is CASSLRGGALGNEQYF. For the CDR3, the DNA is TGCGCCAGCAGCTTGCGTGGGGGGGCTCTGGGCAATGAGCAGTACTTC.